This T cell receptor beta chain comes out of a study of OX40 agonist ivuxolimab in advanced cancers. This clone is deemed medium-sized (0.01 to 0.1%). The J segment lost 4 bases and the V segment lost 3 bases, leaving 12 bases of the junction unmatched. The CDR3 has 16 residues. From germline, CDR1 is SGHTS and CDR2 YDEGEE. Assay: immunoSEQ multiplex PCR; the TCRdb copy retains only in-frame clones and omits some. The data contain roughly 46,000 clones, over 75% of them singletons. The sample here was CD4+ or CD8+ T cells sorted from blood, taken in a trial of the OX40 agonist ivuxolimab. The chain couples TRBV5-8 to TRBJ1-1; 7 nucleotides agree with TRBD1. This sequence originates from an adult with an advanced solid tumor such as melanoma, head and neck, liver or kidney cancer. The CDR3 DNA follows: TGTGCCAGCAGCTCATTAGTAACAGGGGTGGGCACTGAAGCTTTCTTT. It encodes CASSSLVTGVGTEAFF.